Here is one T cell receptor beta chain with its context. Its antigen is not known. Losses at the gene ends were 8 bases for V and 2 bases for J; bases not matched to a gene: 13. The CDR3 extends over 16 amino acids. The germline CDR1 and CDR2 sequences are MDHEN and SYDVKM. RNA transcripts were the template for amplifying TCR beta CDR3 regions. Using the HTBI primer set, a first-round RT-PCR was run on the TCR CDR3. TCRdb reprocessed the multiplex PCR reads via MiXCR and lists one record per CDR3 protein. The sample carries 550,000 to 800,000 distinct CDR3 sequences, about 16% recorded once. This sample was included in a study of T cells in Graves' hyperthyroidism and ophthalmopathy. The wider study: Peripheral blood draws took place at initial diagnosis, ahead of any treatment.

Study-wide results and limits: Peripheral blood also featured most of the thyroid clonotypes expanded above 0.001. For ophthalmopathy, model prediction preceded onset by a median around 7 months.

The TCR comes from a man aged 18-30 years with Graves' hyperthyroidism. The sequenced material came from blood. This chain connects TRBV28 to TRBJ2-7, with 9 bases aligning to TRBD1. CDR3 DNA: TGTGCCAGCCGATTAAACGCAAGGACAGGGGCCTACGAGCAGTACTTC. Encoded protein: CASRLNARTGAYEQYF.